What follows are 32 T cell receptor beta chains derived from one specimen sequenced in a study of T cells in Graves' hyperthyroidism and ophthalmopathy. Regions amplified from RNA transcripts were the TCR beta CDR3 regions. HTBI primers drove first-round RT-PCR of the TCR CDR3. Each CDR3 protein is one row after TCRdb ran MiXCR on the multiplex PCR reads. The repertoire includes roughly 98,000 distinct CDR3 sequences, roughly 39% of them detected once, and more than 8.5% sits in the top ten. Sequenced: peripheral blood or thyroid tissue (not recorded which). Source of these receptors: a woman under 40 with Graves' hyperthyroidism.

This clonotype was found many times. The V and J genes are TRBV11-2 and TRBJ2-7; D gene ambiguous. V shed 6 bases and J shed 0 bases, with 9 bases lying between them. There are 13 residues in the CDR3. Germline V CDR1 and CDR2: SGHAT, FQNNGV. DNA for the CDR3: TGTGCCAGCAGTTTCGATAGCTCCTACGAGCAGTACTTC. It yields the protein CASSFDSSYEQYF.

This clonotype has at least ten counts. J is TRBJ2-3 and V is TRBV28, with D unclear. V was pared by 6 bases and J by 2 bases, with 9 bases between. The CDR3 contains 13 residues. CDR1 and CDR2 (germline): MDHEN, SYDVKM. The CDR3 spells CASSGWTTDTQYF. The CDR3 region has the DNA TGTGCCAGCAGCGGTTGGACCACAGATACGCAGTATTTT.

V gene TRBV7-9 combines with J gene TRBJ1-2; perhaps TRBD1 as D (5 bases). V shed 6 bases and J shed 13 bases, with 27 bases lying between them. The CDR3 spans 15 residues. Per germline, CDR1 SEHNR and CDR2 FQNEAQ (reference sequence). The CDR3 DNA sequence: TGTGCCAGCAGAACTTCAGGGAGAGAATACTATGACTGCACCTTC. Protein sequence: CASRTSGREYYDCTF.

V is TRBV2 and J is TRBJ1-3; D possibly corresponds to TRBD1 (6 bases). The CDR3 runs 15 residues. Trimming took 4 bases from V and 4 from J, leaving 14 bases between them. The germline gives CDR1 SNHLY, CDR2 FYNNEI. The CDR3 here is CASSGRGRGGNTIYF. The CDR3 region has the DNA TGTGCCAGCAGTGGCAGGGGCCGCGGAGGAAACACCATATATTTT.

Many counts were recorded for this clonotype. The rearrangement joins TRBV6-6 to TRBJ1-5, with unresolved D. Germline V gene data show CDR1 as MNHNY and CDR2 as SVGAGI (reference sequence). V lost 5 bases to trimming and J lost 0 bases, with 17 bases between them. There are 17 residues in the CDR3. In DNA, the CDR3 is TGTGCCAGCAGTAGGACGCGGTCGACGGATAGCAATCAGCCCCAGCATTTT. It specifies CASSRTRSTDSNQPQHF.

Concerning this clonotype: An end of the junction does not agree with germline; a read error may underlie this. The gene calls are TRBV7-6 and TRBJ2-7, with TRBD2 identical over 8 bases. Per germline, CDR1 SGHVS and CDR2 FNYEAQ. The CDR3 consists of 14 residues. Written as DNA, the CDR3 is TGTGCTAGCAGGACCGGGACTAGTATATACGAGCAGTACTTC. It yields the protein CASRTGTSIYEQYF. The full variable domain, with the rest looked up from reference TRBV7-6 and TRBJ2-7, is GAGVSQSPRYKVTKRGQDVALRCDPISGHVSLYWYRQALGQGPEFLTYFNYEAQQDKSGLPNDRFSAERPEGSISTLTIQRTEQRDSAMYRCASRTGTSIYEQYFGPGTRLTVT.

This clonotype was detected many times. The J gene is TRBJ2-7, the V gene TRBV5-1; TRBD1 matches 9 bases. With 4 bases clipped from V and 2 bases from J, the junction kept 7 bases outside the gene matches. The V gene's germline CDR1 is SGHRS and CDR2 YFSETQ. This CDR3 contains 15 residues. In DNA, the CDR3 is TGCGCCAGCAGCCCACGACAGGGGGGCACCTACGAGCAGTACTTC. It codes for CASSPRQGGTYEQYF.

The chain employs TRBV29-1 and TRBJ1-1, with D perhaps matching TRBD1 (5 bases). Trimming took off 2 bases at V and 11 bases at J, with 21 bases between the two ends. Germline CDR1 is SQVTM and CDR2 is ANQGSEA. The length of the CDR3 is 14 residues. In DNA, the CDR3 is TGCAGCGTTGAACAACACGGGACTTTAAATGGGGCTTTCTTT. It encodes CSVEQHGTLNGAFF.

A note on this clonotype: Compared with germline, one end of the junction differs, possibly owing to a read error. This sequence joins TRBV11-2 and TRBJ2-2; no reliable D call. In germline, CDR1 is SGHAT, CDR2 FQNNGV. The CDR3 runs 8 residues. CDR3 in DNA: TGTGCCAGCAGCTTGCCCATTTTT. Translation: CASSLPIF. Full variable domain (missing parts from reference TRBV11-2 and TRBJ2-2): EAGVAQSPRYKIIEKRQSVAFWCNPISGHATLYWYQQILGQGPKLLIQFQNNGVVDDSQLPKDRFSAERLKGVDSTLKIQPAKLEDSAVYLCASSLPIFGEGSRLTVL.

This clonotype has ten or more counts. V and J are TRBV28 and TRBJ1-6; weak D call: TRBD1 (6 bases). CDR3 length: 15 residues. V was pared by 6 bases and J by 8 bases, with 17 bases between. The germline V gene encodes CDR1 MDHEN and CDR2 SYDVKM. The CDR3 nucleotides are TGTGCCAGCAGCACCCGGAGTCAGGGGTATTCACCCCTCCACTTT. Translating gives CASSTRSQGYSPLHF.

Comments on this clonotype: A read error is possible here, since a much larger clone lies one base away. The chain carries TRBV4-1 and TRBJ1-1, with D perhaps TRBD1 (5 bases). Per germline, CDR1 MGHRA and CDR2 YSYEKL. This CDR3 has 16 residues. The CDR3, as DNA: TGTGCCAGCAGCCAAGAAGGCAGGGAGGCGGACACTGAAGCTTTCTTT. Protein sequence: CASSQEGREADTEAFF.

The CDR3 spells CATSSQQGAKEKLFF. CDR3 coding DNA: TGTGCCACCAGCAGCCAACAGGGGGCGAAGGAAAAACTGTTTTTT. V is TRBV15 and J is TRBJ1-4; 9 bases are shared with TRBD1. This CDR3 is 15 amino acids long. The junction had 7 bases not matched to a gene; V was cut back by 3 bases and J by 8 bases. CDR1 and CDR2 (germline): LNHNV, YYDKDF (reference sequence). Full variable domain (missing parts from reference TRBV15 and TRBJ1-4): DAMVIQNPRYQVTQFGKPVTLSCSQTLNHNVMYWYQQKSSQAPKLLFHYYDKDFNNEADTPDNFQSRRPNTSFCFLDIRSPGLGDTAMYLCATSSQQGAKEKLFFGSGTQLSVL.

This chain connects TRBV7-2 to TRBJ1-2; 12 bases fit TRBD1. The CDR3 loop spans 15 amino acids. V shed 5 bases and J 6 bases; nucleotides not matched to a gene: 7. Germline V gene lookup returns CDR1 SGHTA and CDR2 FQGNSA. The CDR3 region has the DNA TGTGCCAGCAGCCCCGGGGGGACAGGGGGCAATGGCTACACCTTC. Protein product: CASSPGGTGGNGYTF.

This clonotype was recorded at least ten times. The rearrangement joins TRBV7-9 to TRBJ2-7; tentatively, D is TRBD2 (6 bases). The CDR3 is made up of 14 amino acids. Trimming took 5 bases from V and 2 from J, leaving 13 bases between them. The germline gives CDR1 SEHNR, CDR2 FQNEAQ (reference sequence). The CDR3: CASSVSGRTYEQYF. The CDR3, as DNA: TGTGCCAGCAGCGTTAGCGGTAGAACCTACGAGCAGTACTTC.

This clonotype was counted at least ten times. The rearrangement joins TRBV3-1 to TRBJ1-2; D perhaps matches TRBD1 (5 bases). V was shortened by 4 bases and J by 3 bases, with 15 bases between the two germline ends. This CDR3 contains 15 residues. Germline V lookup: CDR1 LGHDT, CDR2 YNNKEL (reference sequence). CDR3 residues: CASSPRAGTYYGYTF. In nucleotides, the CDR3 is TGTGCCAGCAGCCCACGGGCAGGGACCTACTATGGCTACACCTTC.

Comment on this clonotype: A read error may explain this, as a much larger clone is one base away. V is TRBV5-5 and J is TRBJ1-5; TRBD1 aligns across 7 bases. The germline CDR1 and CDR2 sequences are SGHKS and YYEKEE (reference sequence). The CDR3 is made up of 17 amino acids. The V segment lost 4 bases and the J segment 0 bases; nucleotides outside the gene matches: 10. The CDR3 bases are TGTGCCAGCAGCCCGAGACAGGGCCACTATAGCAATCAGCCCCAGCATTTT. Its protein is CASSPRQGHYSNQPQHF.

This clonotype was seen many times. This chain joins TRBV5-1 and TRBJ1-1; a possible D gene is TRBD1 (6 bases). From germline, CDR1 is SGHRS and CDR2 YFSETQ. This CDR3 comprises 14 residues. Trimming removed 2 bases from V and 3 bases from J, with 11 bases in between. CDR3 coding DNA: TGCGCCAGCAGCTTAATTCCAGGGGACACTGAAGCTTTCTTT. This translates into CASSLIPGDTEAFF.

This chain links TRBV28 with TRBJ1-2, with D tentatively TRBD1 (5 bases). Germline V gives CDR1 MDHEN, CDR2 SYDVKM. The CDR3 is 11 residues long. Deletions cut 5 bases from V and 10 bases from J, with 11 bases between. The CDR3 protein is CASSLGGIYTF. The CDR3 DNA follows: TGTGCCAGCAGTCTGGGGGGGATCTACACCTTC.

This clonotype was counted many times. The V and J genes are TRBV7-2 and TRBJ2-7; TRBD2 aligns across 9 bases. This CDR3 is 15 amino acids long. Trimming took 1 base from V and 3 from J; bases not matched to a gene: 4. CDR1 and CDR2 from the germline V gene are SGHTA and FQGNSA. CDR3 bases: TGTGCCAGCAGCTTAGATTCTAGCGGGGACTACGAGCAGTACTTC. Translation gives CASSLDSSGDYEQYF.

This chain links TRBV12-3 or TRBV12-4 with TRBJ2-3; tentatively, D is TRBD2 (6 bases). The V end was cut by 5 bases, the J end by 2 bases, with 20 bases between. The CDR3 length is 17 residues. This CDR3 reads CASSPGTFWGLTDTQYF. The CDR3 DNA reads TGTGCCAGCAGTCCCGGGACTTTCTGGGGTCTCACAGATACGCAGTATTTT.

This clonotype was seen many times. The V call is TRBV20-1, the J call TRBJ2-5, with 9 bases lining up with TRBD1. The CDR3 has 15 residues. Germline lookup yields CDR1 DFQATT and CDR2 SNEGSKA (reference sequence). The CDR3 region is CRGSPGTGFGETQYF. The CDR3 region has the DNA TGCAGAGGCTCACCCGGGACAGGGTTTGGAGAGACCCAGTACTTC.

Many counts were recorded for this clonotype. The CDR3: CASSRDTENGYTF. The CDR3 region has the DNA TGTGCCAGCAGCCGGGACACAGAAAATGGCTACACCTTC. This sequence joins TRBV7-6 and TRBJ1-2; tentative D call: TRBD1 (6 bases). From germline, CDR1 is SGHVS and CDR2 FNYEAQ. This CDR3 region has 13 residues. V was pared by 5 bases and J by 6 bases, with 13 bases between. Filled out from reference TRBV7-6 and TRBJ1-2, the complete variable domain reads GAGVSQSPRYKVTKRGQDVALRCDPISGHVSLYWYRQALGQGPEFLTYFNYEAQQDKSGLPNDRFSAERPEGSISTLTIQRTEQRDSAMYRCASSRDTENGYTFGSGTRLTVV.

This clonotype was recorded a few times. The rearrangement uses TRBV10-3 and TRBJ2-3; either TRBD1 or TRBD2 may supply D (5 bases each). Deletions cut 10 bases from V and 0 bases from J, with 29 bases between. The CDR3 totals 19 residues. CDR1 and CDR2 (germline): ENHRY, SYGVKD. CDR3 DNA sequence: TGTGCCAGCAGAGACAGCGGACTCATACTTTTGACTAGCACAGATACGCAGTATTTT. The encoded protein is CASRDSGLILLTSTDTQYF.

The rearrangement links TRBV5-1 to TRBJ1-5; D remains unclear. This CDR3 region has 18 residues. Germline CDR1 reads SGHRS; CDR2 reads YFSETQ. Trimming stripped 0 bases from V and 4 bases from J, with 20 bases between. CDR3 sequence (DNA): TGCGCCAGCAGCTTGGACGCAGTCTCCAGTAGCGGTAATCAGCCCCAGCATTTT. Translation gives CASSLDAVSSSGNQPQHF.

The chain has TRBV10-3 and TRBJ2-5; 9 bases map to TRBD1. This CDR3 contains 13 residues. Germline CDR1 and CDR2: ENHRY and SYGVKD. After removal of 10 bases from V and 9 bases from J, the junction contained 12 bases not matched to a gene. The CDR3 reads CATNTGGNQPQYF. CDR3 bases: TGTGCCACAAACACAGGGGGCAATCAGCCCCAGTACTTC.

This clonotype came up many times. In DNA, the CDR3 is TGCAGTGCCTCGGGTGGGCGAGAAAAACTGTTTTTT. It codes for CSASGGREKLFF. This chain connects TRBV20-1 to TRBJ1-4, with unresolved D. Trimming left V 6 bases short and J 8 bases short, with 13 bases between. The CDR3 runs 12 residues. The germline gives CDR1 DFQATT, CDR2 SNEGSKA (reference sequence).

This clonotype has a count of ten or more. This chain uses TRBV9 with TRBJ1-2; the D is unclear. In germline, CDR1 is SGDLS, CDR2 YYNGEE. CDR3 length: 12 amino acids. V was pared by 0 bases and J by 4 bases, with 4 bases between. CDR3 coding DNA: TGTGCCAGCAGCGTAGGCAGCTATGGCTACACCTTC. Translation: CASSVGSYGYTF.

The sample holds many counts of this clonotype. The chain joins TRBV7-2 to TRBJ2-7, with no clear D. V dropped 1 base and J dropped 0 bases, with 10 bases sitting between them. Germline values: CDR1 SGHTA, CDR2 FQGNSA. CDR3 length: 15 residues. The CDR3 nucleotides are TGTGCCAGCAGCTTAGATCTCTACAGCTCCTACGAGCAGTACTTC. This gives the protein CASSLDLYSSYEQYF.

The V call is TRBV19, the J call TRBJ2-4; D unclear. Germline loops: CDR1 LNHDA, CDR2 SQIVND (reference sequence). V was shortened by 5 bases and J by 7 bases, with 9 bases between the two germline ends. CDR3 length: 12 amino acids. In DNA, the CDR3 is TGTGCCAGTAGTCACAGAAAGAACATTCAGTACTTC. Protein product: CASSHRKNIQYF.

The chain has TRBV5-1 and TRBJ2-5; no clear D. The CDR3 has 14 amino acids. V lost 0 bases to trimming and J lost 2 bases, with 8 bases between them. Per the germline V gene, CDR1 is SGHRS and CDR2 is YFSETQ. The CDR3 is CASSLARSQETQYF. In nucleotides, the CDR3 is TGCGCCAGCAGCTTGGCGCGTTCACAAGAGACCCAGTACTTC.

The chain uses TRBV6-5 and TRBJ2-5, with D maybe TRBD1 (5 bases). In germline, CDR1 is MNHEY, CDR2 SVGAGI. Trimming took off 7 bases at V and 5 bases at J, with 11 bases between the two ends. The CDR3 has 12 residues. The CDR3 region has the DNA TGTGCCAGCACAAGACAGTGGGAGACCCAGTACTTC. Its protein product is CASTRQWETQYF.

This chain uses TRBV11-2 with TRBJ2-2, with D tentatively TRBD1 (7 bases). Germline CDR1 SGHAT, CDR2 FQNNGV. V lost 5 bases, J lost 3 bases, and 13 bases lay in between. This CDR3 has 15 amino acids. CDR3 in DNA: TGTGCCAGCAGCAGGAGGGGGCGCGACACCGGGGAGCTGTTTTTT. Translation gives CASSRRGRDTGELFF.